This T cell receptor (beta chain) was found in a study of blood T cell repertoires in COVID-19. From germline, CDR1 is SGDLS and CDR2 YYNGEE. Trimming took off 4 bases at V and 6 bases at J, with 19 bases between the two ends. CDR3 length: 15 residues. The data were produced by immunoSEQ multiplex PCR, yet TCRdb's version contains in-frame clones alone and is incomplete. The table lists some 160,000 clones, 70% to 90% of them singletons. Sequencing was done on a sample of peripheral blood. The chain combines TRBV9 with TRBJ1-1, with D perhaps matching TRBD1 (5 bases). The clonotype originates from a woman between 65 and 79 years old with acute or convalescent COVID-19. CDR3 sequence: CASSPVEGRMAEAFF. CDR3 DNA sequence: TGTGCCAGCAGCCCTGTGGAGGGACGCATGGCTGAAGCTTTCTTT.